This is a list of T cell receptor beta chains from one sample in a study of blood T cell repertoires in COVID-19. Profiling relied on immunoSEQ multiplex PCR, and the TCRdb table lists in-frame clones only, not all of them. The table records about 80,000 clones, over 70% of them present only once. The sample taken for sequencing was peripheral blood. All receptors derive from a middle-aged woman with active or convalescent COVID-19. The CDR3 runs from the conserved cysteine through the conserved F or W. A D gene is named only where the DNA matches it firmly. Not all rows give a size; the values are once, few, many and, for expanded clones, a class.

size	V	J	D	DNA	CDR3
NA	TRBV20-1	TRBJ2-1	NA	TGCAGTGCTAGAGATGAACGGGAGCAGTTCTTC	CSARDEREQFF
NA	TRBV4-3	TRBJ2-3	NA	TGCGCCAGCAGCCAAGTCGGCGGAAGCACAGATACGCAGTATTTT	CASSQVGGSTDTQYF
NA	TRBV5-1	TRBJ2-7	TRBD2	TGCGCCAGCAGCTTGGAGTTTAGCGGGGCCTACGAGCAGTACTTC	CASSLEFSGAYEQYF
NA	TRBV28	TRBJ2-5	TRBD1	TGTGCCAGCTCCTCCGGGACAGCCCCAGAGACCCAGTACTTC	CASSSGTAPETQYF
NA	TRBV24-1	TRBJ2-7	TRBD1	TGTGCCACCAGTGGAACAGGGGCAGGCGACGAGCAGTACTTC	CATSGTGAGDEQYF
NA	TRBV7-2	TRBJ2-3	NA	TGTGCCAGCACCCTAGATAGCGCCTATAAAGATACGCAGTATTTT	CASTLDSAYKDTQYF
NA	TRBV6-2/TRBV6-3	TRBJ2-1	NA	TGTGCCAGCAGTTACAGGATCAGGGGGGATGAGCAGTTCTTC	CASSYRIRGDEQFF
NA	TRBV7-9	TRBJ1-2	TRBD1	TGTGCCAGCAGCCCGGGACAGGGTATGGGTAACTATGGCTACACCTTC	CASSPGQGMGNYGYTF
NA	TRBV30	TRBJ1-4	TRBD1	TGTGCCTGGAGTGTACAGGGGGCAAATGAAAAACTGTTTTTT	CAWSVQGANEKLFF
once	TRBV4-2	TRBJ2-1	TRBD2	TGTGCCAGCAGCCAGGGGGGGGGATCCTACAATGAGCAGTTCTTC	CASSQGGGSYNEQFF
NA	TRBV9	TRBJ2-7	NA	TGTGCCAGCAGCGTACAGGGGCTGGACGAGCAGTACTTC	CASSVQGLDEQYF
NA	TRBV6-5	TRBJ2-7	TRBD1	TGTGCCAGCAGTTACGGGACAGGCGGCACCTACGAGCAGTACTTC	CASSYGTGGTYEQYF
NA	TRBV18	TRBJ2-5	NA	TGTGCCAGCTCACCCCCAGGATACCGCGGGGAGACCCAGTACTTC	CASSPPGYRGETQYF
NA	TRBV18	TRBJ1-3	NA	TGTGCCAGCTCACTACAAAACTCTGGAAACACCATATATTTT	CASSLQNSGNTIYF
NA	TRBV28	TRBJ2-7	NA	TGTGCCAGCAGTTCCCGGACGTGGAGGGCTGTGGAGCAGTACTTC	CASSSRTWRAVEQYF
NA	TRBV10-3	TRBJ2-7	TRBD1	TGTGCCATCAGTGACGCGGGACAGGTAACCTACGAGCAGTACTTC	CAISDAGQVTYEQYF
NA	TRBV7-2	TRBJ2-5	TRBD2	TGTGCCAGCAGCTTAGTCTGGCTAGCGGGAGGCCAAGAGACCCAGTACTTC	CASSLVWLAGGQETQYF